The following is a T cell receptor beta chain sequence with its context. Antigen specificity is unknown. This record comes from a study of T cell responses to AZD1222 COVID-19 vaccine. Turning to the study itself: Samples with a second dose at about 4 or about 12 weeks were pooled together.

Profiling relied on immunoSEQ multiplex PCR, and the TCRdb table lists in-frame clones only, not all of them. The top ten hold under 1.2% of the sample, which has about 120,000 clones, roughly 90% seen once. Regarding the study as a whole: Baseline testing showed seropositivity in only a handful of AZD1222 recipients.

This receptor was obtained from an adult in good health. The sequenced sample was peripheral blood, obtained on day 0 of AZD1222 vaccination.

CDR3 coding DNA: TGTGCCAGCAGCTTCAGGAACAATGAGCAGTTCTTC. Its protein product is CASSFRNNEQFF. The V and J genes are TRBV11-1 and TRBJ2-1; no firm D call. Trimming took off 3 bases at V and 5 bases at J, with 5 bases between the two ends. CDR3 length: 12 residues. CDR1 is SGHAT and CDR2 is FQDESV in the germline V gene (reference sequence).